This T cell receptor (beta chain) was observed in a study of blood T cell repertoires in COVID-19. At the level of the study: Samples of COVID-19 (acute and convalescent) were obtained from the United States, Italy and Spain. Sample material is recorded as cDNA or gDNA derived from T cells, B-cell-depleted T cells, or PBMCs.

The ends were cut back, 5 bases at V and 8 bases at J, with 7 bases in the middle. The length of the CDR3 is 12 residues. As handled by the study authors: Cell counts per sample came from amplifying reference gene primers. Sequencing was performed with immunoSEQ multiplex PCR; in TCRdb, only in-frame clones are kept and a portion is missing. V, J and clone size reflect that table, while D and trimming were determined from the DNA. The sample carries about 150,000 clones, about four fifths recorded once. Sequencing input: peripheral blood. The sequence was obtained from a man in his sixties with acute or convalescent COVID-19. The rearrangement uses TRBV12-3 or TRBV12-4 and TRBJ1-6; D is uncertain. CDR3 loop: CASSPNHSPLHF. The CDR3 nucleotides are TGTGCCAGCAGTCCTAACCATTCACCCCTCCACTTT.